This T cell receptor (beta chain) stems from a study of blood T cells in healthy people across ages. Study findings and constraints: Using unsorted PBMCs precluded a conclusive naive versus antigen-experienced comparison.

There are 18 residues in the CDR3. Germline CDR1 is SGHTA and CDR2 is FQGNSA. Losses at the gene ends were 5 bases for V and 2 bases for J; bases not matched to a gene: 15. Worth noting for this clonotype: What it binds is unknown.

Then a second PCR, running roughly 7 to 12 cycles, was carried out with a sample-barcoded 5' primer and a J-beta primer mix. TCRdb re-analysed the 5' RACE reads in MiXCR, keeping a single row per CDR3 protein. This sample has 550,000 to 600,000 distinct CDR3 sequences, with 25% to 30% found just once. The TCR originated in a woman aged 65 to 85 in good health. Sequencing input: blood. The gene calls are TRBV7-2 and TRBJ1-2, with TRBD1 matching over 9 bases. In nucleotides, the CDR3 is TGTGCCAGCAGCCCGCGATCACAGGGGGCTCAAGGAAACTATGGCTACACCTTC. Translation gives CASSPRSQGAQGNYGYTF.